These 11 T cell receptor beta chains share one sample of origin, sequenced in a study of T-cell memory formation after mild COVID-19. Via MiXCR, TCRdb re-called the 5' RACE reads, giving one row per CDR3 protein. The data contain under 650,000 distinct CDR3 sequences, roughly 18% of them singletons. Sample: PBMCs or a T cell subset sorted from them (not recorded which). The source of these receptors is an adult woman who had mild COVID-19 (a few samples of this study predate the infection). Cell type and time point are not known.

This chain links TRBV6-1 with TRBJ2-2, with D maybe TRBD2 (6 bases). Germline CDR1 reads MNHNS; CDR2 reads SASEGT. V shed 6 bases and J shed 4 bases, with 12 bases lying between them. This CDR3 is 14 amino acids long. This CDR3 is CASRGDGSTGELFF. CDR3 coding DNA: TGTGCCAGCAGGGGCGACGGGAGCACCGGGGAGCTGTTTTTT.

This clonotype was observed a few times. The V gene is TRBV9, the J gene TRBJ2-5; D gene uncertain. V was pared by 5 bases and J by 5 bases, with 10 bases between. Per germline, CDR1 SGDLS and CDR2 YYNGEE. The CDR3 loop spans 12 amino acids. DNA for the CDR3: TGTGCCAGCAGTGATAGTGTGGAGACCCAGTACTTC. Translation: CASSDSVETQYF. Filled out from reference TRBV9 and TRBJ2-5, the complete variable domain reads DSGVTQTPKHLITATGQRVTLRCSPRSGDLSVYWYQQSLDQGLQFLIQYYNGEERAKGNILERFSAQQFPDLHSELNLSSLELGDSALYFCASSDSVETQYFGPGTRLLVL.

This clonotype showed up many times. This chain uses TRBV20-1 with TRBJ2-3, with TRBD2 matching over 9 bases. This CDR3 spans 14 amino acids. The V and J ends lost 1 base and 1 base, in that order; junction bases with no gene match: 0. Germline V gives CDR1 DFQATT, CDR2 SNEGSKA (reference sequence). Here the CDR3 DNA reads TGCAGTGCTAGAGGGACTAGCGGCACAGATACGCAGTATTTT. Translation gives CSARGTSGTDTQYF.

The chain recombines TRBV25-1 with TRBJ2-7; 9 bases line up with TRBD1. The germline V gene has CDR1 MGHDK and CDR2 SYGVNS. The CDR3 has 16 residues. Trimming cost V 4 bases and J 4 bases; bases outside gene matches: 11. The CDR3 loop reads CASSGGGTGPLYEQYF. DNA of the CDR3: TGTGCCAGCAGTGGGGGTGGGACAGGGCCCCTTTACGAGCAGTACTTC.

This clonotype was seen a handful of times. The rearrangement joins TRBV18 to TRBJ1-1; D is unclear. Germline CDR1 reads KGHSH; CDR2 reads LQKENI. The CDR3 has 14 residues. The V end was cut by 3 bases, the J end by 0 bases, with 8 bases between. CDR3 sequence (DNA): TGTGCCAGCTCACCCTTAGAGCTGAACACTGAAGCTTTCTTT. This gives the protein CASSPLELNTEAFF.

The rearrangement links TRBV7-2 to TRBJ1-1, with D possibly being TRBD1 (5 bases). The CDR3 covers 14 residues. CDR1 is SGHTA, CDR2 FQGNSA, per germline. Trimming took off 1 base at V and 5 bases at J, with 11 bases between the two ends. As DNA, the CDR3 is TGTGCCAGCAGCTTAGAGCCGGGACGGACTGAAGCTTTCTTT. This codes for CASSLEPGRTEAFF.

This clonotype was detected only a few times. The genes are TRBV12-3 or TRBV12-4 and TRBJ1-1, with no clear D. This CDR3 spans 15 amino acids. V lost 7 bases to trimming and J lost 1 base, with 16 bases between them. In nucleotides, the CDR3 is TGTGCCAGCACCATCTCCCCGGTGAAGAACACTGAAGCTTTCTTT. As protein: CASTISPVKNTEAFF.

The chain carries TRBV2 and TRBJ2-7; D is unresolved. Germline CDR1 and CDR2: SNHLY and FYNNEI. The V end lost 3 bases, the J end lost 5 bases, and 8 bases lay between the germline ends. The CDR3 runs to 12 residues. The CDR3 spells CASSELSDEQYF. Written as DNA, the CDR3 is TGTGCCAGCAGTGAGTTGAGTGACGAGCAGTACTTC.

The chain is built from TRBV19 and TRBJ1-1; D is perhaps TRBD1 (5 bases). The length of the CDR3 is 16 residues. The V end was cut by 3 bases, the J end by 2 bases, with 16 bases between. The germline gives CDR1 LNHDA, CDR2 SQIVND (reference sequence). The CDR3 sequence: CASSIHGAGLNTEAFF. For the CDR3, the DNA is TGTGCCAGTAGTATTCACGGGGCAGGACTAAACACTGAAGCTTTCTTT.

This clonotype was detected only a few times. The chain recombines TRBV23-1 with TRBJ1-5; 9 nucleotides match TRBD1. TRBV23-1 is designated an ORF whose function remains uncertain. J gave up 3 bases and V 4 bases, and 4 bases lay outside the gene matches. CDR3 size: 15 residues. The CDR3 nucleotides read TGCGCCAGCAGTCGGGACAGGGAGATCAATCAGCCCCAGCATTTT. Its protein product is CASSRDREINQPQHF.

V is TRBV20-1 and J is TRBJ1-4; weak D call: TRBD1 (6 bases). The CDR3 runs 14 residues. CDR1 is DFQATT and CDR2 is SNEGSKA in the germline V gene (reference sequence). The V and J ends lost 0 bases and 11 bases respectively, with 16 bases between them. The CDR3 is CSARDPTKGGKLFF. In nucleotides, the CDR3 is TGCAGTGCTAGAGATCCGACGAAAGGGGGGAAACTGTTTTTT.